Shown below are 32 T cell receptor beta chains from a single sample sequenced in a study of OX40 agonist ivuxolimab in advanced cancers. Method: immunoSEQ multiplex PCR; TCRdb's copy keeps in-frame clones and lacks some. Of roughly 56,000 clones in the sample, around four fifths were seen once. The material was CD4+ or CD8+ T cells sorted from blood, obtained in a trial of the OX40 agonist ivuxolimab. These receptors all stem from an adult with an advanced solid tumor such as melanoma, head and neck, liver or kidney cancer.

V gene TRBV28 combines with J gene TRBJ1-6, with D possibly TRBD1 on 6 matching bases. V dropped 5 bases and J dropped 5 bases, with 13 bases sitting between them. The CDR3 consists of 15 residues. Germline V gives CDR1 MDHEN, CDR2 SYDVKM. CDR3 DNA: TGTGCCAGCAGTATTGGGGGGGCGGATAATTCACCCCTCCACTTT. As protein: CASSIGGADNSPLHF.

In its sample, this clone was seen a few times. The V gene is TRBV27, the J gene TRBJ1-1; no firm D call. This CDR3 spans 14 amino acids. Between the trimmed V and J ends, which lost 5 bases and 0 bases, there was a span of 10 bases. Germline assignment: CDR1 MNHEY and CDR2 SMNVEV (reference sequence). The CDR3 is CASSVGYMNTEAFF. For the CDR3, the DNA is TGTGCCAGCAGTGTAGGGTATATGAACACTGAAGCTTTCTTT.

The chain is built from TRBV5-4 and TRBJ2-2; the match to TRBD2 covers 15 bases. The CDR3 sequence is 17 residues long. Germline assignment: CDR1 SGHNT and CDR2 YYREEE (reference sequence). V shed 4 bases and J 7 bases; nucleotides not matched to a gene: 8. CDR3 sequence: CASSSAGLAGGGGELFF. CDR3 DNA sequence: TGTGCCAGCAGCAGCGCCGGACTAGCGGGGGGGGGCGGGGAGCTGTTTTTT.

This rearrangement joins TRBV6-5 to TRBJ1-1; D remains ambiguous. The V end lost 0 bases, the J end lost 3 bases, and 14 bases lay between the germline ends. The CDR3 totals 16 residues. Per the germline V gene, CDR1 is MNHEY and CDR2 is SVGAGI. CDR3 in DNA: TGTGCCAGCAGTTACTCGAGAACCAAAGGAGACACTGAAGCTTTCTTT. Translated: CASSYSRTKGDTEAFF.

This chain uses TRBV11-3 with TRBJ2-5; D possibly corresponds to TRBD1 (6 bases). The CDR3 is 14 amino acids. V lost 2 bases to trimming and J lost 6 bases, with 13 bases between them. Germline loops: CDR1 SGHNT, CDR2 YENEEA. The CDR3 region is CASSLQGSDKTQYF. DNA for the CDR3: TGTGCCAGCAGCTTACAGGGGTCGGATAAGACCCAGTACTTC.

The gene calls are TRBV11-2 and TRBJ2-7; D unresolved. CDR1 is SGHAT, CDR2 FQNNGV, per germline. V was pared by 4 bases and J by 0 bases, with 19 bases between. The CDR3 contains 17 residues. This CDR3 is CASSSLMTEPTSYEQYF. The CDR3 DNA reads TGTGCCAGCAGCTCCCTGATGACTGAGCCCACCTCCTACGAGCAGTACTTC.

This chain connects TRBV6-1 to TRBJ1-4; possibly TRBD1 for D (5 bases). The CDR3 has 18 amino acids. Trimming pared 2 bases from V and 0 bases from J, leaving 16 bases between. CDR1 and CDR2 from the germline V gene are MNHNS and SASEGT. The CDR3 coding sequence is TGTGCCAGCAGTGAACGAGTACGGGGGTTTGCAACTAATGAAAAACTGTTTTTT. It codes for CASSERVRGFATNEKLFF.

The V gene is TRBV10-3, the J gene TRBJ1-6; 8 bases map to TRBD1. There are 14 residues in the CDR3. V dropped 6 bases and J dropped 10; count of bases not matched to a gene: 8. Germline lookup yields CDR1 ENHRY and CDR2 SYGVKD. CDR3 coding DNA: TGTGCCATCAGACTAGGACAGGGAGGATCACCCCTCCACTTT. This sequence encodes CAIRLGQGGSPLHF.

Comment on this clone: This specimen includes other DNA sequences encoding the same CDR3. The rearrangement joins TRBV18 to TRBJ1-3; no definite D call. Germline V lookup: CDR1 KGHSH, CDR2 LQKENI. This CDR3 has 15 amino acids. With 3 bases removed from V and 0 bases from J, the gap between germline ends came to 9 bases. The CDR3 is CASSPSPLSGNTIYF. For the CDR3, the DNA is TGTGCCAGCTCACCCTCTCCTCTCTCTGGAAACACCATATATTTT. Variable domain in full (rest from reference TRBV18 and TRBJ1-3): NAGVMQNPRHLVRRRGQEARLRCSPMKGHSHVYWYRQLPEEGLKFMVYLQKENIIDESGMPKERFSAEFPKEGPSILRIQQVVRGDSAAYFCASSPSPLSGNTIYFGEGSWLTVV.

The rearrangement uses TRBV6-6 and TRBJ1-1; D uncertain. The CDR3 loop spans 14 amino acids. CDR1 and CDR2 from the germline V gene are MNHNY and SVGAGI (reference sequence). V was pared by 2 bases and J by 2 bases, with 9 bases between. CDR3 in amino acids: CASSYGRRNTEAFF. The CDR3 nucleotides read TGTGCCAGCAGTTACGGCAGGAGAAACACTGAAGCTTTCTTT.

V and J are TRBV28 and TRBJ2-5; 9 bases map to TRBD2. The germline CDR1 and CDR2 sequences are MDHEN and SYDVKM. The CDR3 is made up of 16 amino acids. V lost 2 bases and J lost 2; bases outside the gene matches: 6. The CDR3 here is CASSLGSGGSQETQYF. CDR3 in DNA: TGTGCCAGCAGTTTAGGGAGCGGGGGGAGTCAAGAGACCCAGTACTTC.

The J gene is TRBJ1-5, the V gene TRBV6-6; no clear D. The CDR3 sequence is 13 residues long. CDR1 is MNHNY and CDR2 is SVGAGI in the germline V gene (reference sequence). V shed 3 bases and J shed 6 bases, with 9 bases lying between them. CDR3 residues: CASSYPLGQPQHF. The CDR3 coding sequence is TGTGCCAGCAGTTATCCCCTAGGTCAGCCCCAGCATTTT.

In DNA, the CDR3 is TGTGCCAGCTCACTACAGGGAAATGAAAATTCACCCCTCCACTTT. Its protein is CASSLQGNENSPLHF. The chain has TRBV18 and TRBJ1-6; tentatively, D is TRBD1 (6 bases). The germline V gene encodes CDR1 KGHSH and CDR2 LQKENI. The CDR3 runs 15 residues. V was cut by 4 bases and J by 7 bases, with 14 bases left in between.

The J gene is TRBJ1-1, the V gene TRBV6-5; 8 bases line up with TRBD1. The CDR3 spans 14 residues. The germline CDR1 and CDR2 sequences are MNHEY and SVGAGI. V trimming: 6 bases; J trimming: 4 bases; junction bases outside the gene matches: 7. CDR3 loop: CASSGRTGSTEAFF. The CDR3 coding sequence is TGTGCCAGCAGCGGACGGACAGGGTCCACTGAAGCTTTCTTT.

The DNA of the CDR3 is TGTGCCAGCAGCGTAGGTCTCAATCAGCCCCAGCATTTT. Encoded protein: CASSVGLNQPQHF. The V gene is TRBV9, the J gene TRBJ1-5; D ambiguous. This CDR3 has 13 residues. Trimming removed 0 bases from V and 3 bases from J, with 4 bases in between. Germline V CDR1 and CDR2: SGDLS, YYNGEE.

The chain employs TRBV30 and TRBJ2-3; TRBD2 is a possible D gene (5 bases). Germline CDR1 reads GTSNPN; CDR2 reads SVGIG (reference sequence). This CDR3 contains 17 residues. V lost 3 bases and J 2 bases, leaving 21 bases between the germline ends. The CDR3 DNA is TGTGCCTGGAGCCCATATGAGGGCAGGTTTTACACAGATACGCAGTATTTT. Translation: CAWSPYEGRFYTDTQYF.

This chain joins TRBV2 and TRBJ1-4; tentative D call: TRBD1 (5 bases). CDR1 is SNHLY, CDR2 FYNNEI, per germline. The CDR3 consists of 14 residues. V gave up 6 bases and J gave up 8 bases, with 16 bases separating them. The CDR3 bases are TGTGCCAGCAGCGCCCTAGGAGGGGAGGAAAAACTGTTTTTT. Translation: CASSALGGEEKLFF.

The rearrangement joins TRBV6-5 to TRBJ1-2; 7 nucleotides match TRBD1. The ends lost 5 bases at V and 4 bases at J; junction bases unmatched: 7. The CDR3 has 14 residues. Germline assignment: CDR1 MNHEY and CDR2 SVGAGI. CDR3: CASSRDSHGYGYTF. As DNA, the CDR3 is TGTGCCAGCAGTCGGGACAGTCACGGCTATGGCTACACCTTC.

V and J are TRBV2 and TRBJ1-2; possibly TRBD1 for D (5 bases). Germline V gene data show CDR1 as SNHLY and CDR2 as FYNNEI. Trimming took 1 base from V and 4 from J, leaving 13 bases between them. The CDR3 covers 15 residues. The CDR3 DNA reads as TGTGCCAGCAGTGAAGTACCCAGTGGGGGCTATGGCTACACCTTC. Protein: CASSEVPSGGYGYTF.

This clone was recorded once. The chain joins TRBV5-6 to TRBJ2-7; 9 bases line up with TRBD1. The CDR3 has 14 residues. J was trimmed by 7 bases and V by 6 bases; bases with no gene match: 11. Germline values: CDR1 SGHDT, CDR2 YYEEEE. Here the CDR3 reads CASNEQGAPGEQYF. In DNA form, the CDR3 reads TGTGCCAGCAACGAACAGGGGGCACCGGGTGAGCAGTACTTC.

CDR3: CASSARDRAVLHF. DNA for the CDR3: TGTGCCAGCAGCGCCCGGGACAGGGCTGTCCTCCACTTT. This chain connects TRBV7-2 to TRBJ1-6; 9 nucleotides align to TRBD1. The CDR3 totals 13 residues. Looked up from germline, CDR1 is SGHTA and CDR2 is FQGNSA. V lost 5 bases to trimming and J lost 15 bases; unmatched junction nucleotides: 8.

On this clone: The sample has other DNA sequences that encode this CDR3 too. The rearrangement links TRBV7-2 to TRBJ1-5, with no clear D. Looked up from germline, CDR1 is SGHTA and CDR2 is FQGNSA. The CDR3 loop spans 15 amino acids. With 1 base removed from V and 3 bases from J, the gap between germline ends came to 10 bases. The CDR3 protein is CASSLVSGLNQPQHF. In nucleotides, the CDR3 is TGTGCCAGCAGCTTAGTTTCGGGTCTCAATCAGCCCCAGCATTTT.

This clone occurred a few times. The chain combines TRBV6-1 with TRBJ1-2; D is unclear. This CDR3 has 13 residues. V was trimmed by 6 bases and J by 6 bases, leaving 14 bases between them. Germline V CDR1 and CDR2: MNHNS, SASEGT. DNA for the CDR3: TGTGCCAGCAGGGAGACTAATAGAGATGGCTACACCTTC. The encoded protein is CASRETNRDGYTF.

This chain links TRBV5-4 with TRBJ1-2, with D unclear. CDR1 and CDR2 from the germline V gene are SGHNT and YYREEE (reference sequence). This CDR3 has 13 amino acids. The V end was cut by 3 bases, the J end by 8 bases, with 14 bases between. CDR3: CASSYGPSGGYTF. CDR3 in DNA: TGTGCCAGCAGCTACGGACCGTCCGGGGGCTACACCTTC.

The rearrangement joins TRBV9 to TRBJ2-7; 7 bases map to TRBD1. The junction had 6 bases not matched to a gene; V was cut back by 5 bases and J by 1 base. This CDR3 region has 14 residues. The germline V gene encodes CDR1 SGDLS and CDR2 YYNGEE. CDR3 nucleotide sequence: TGTGCCAGCAGTTACGGGACAGAGTCCTACGAGCAGTACTTC. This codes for CASSYGTESYEQYF.

The CDR3: CASSLGANRGDEQFF. Written as DNA, the CDR3 is TGTGCCAGCAGCTTAGGGGCAAATCGAGGGGATGAGCAGTTCTTC. This chain connects TRBV5-6 to TRBJ2-1, with D perhaps TRBD1 or TRBD2 (5 bases each). The germline V gene encodes CDR1 SGHDT and CDR2 YYEEEE. V was trimmed by 2 bases and J by 8 bases, leaving 17 bases between them. This CDR3 is built from 15 residues.

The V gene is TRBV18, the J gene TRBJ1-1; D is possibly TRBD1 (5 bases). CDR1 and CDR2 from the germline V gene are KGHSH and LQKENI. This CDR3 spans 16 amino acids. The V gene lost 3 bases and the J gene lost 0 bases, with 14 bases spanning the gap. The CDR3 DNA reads TGTGCCAGCTCACCGCGGCCCCAGGGAATGAACACTGAAGCTTTCTTT. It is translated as CASSPRPQGMNTEAFF.

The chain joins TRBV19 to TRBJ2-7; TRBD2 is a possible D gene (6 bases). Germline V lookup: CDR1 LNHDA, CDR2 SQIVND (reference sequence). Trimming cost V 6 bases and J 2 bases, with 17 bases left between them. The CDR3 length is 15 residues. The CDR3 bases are TGTGCCAGTAGCCCTCAGCGGGCGGCGGCCTACGAGCAGTACTTC. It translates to CASSPQRAAAYEQYF.

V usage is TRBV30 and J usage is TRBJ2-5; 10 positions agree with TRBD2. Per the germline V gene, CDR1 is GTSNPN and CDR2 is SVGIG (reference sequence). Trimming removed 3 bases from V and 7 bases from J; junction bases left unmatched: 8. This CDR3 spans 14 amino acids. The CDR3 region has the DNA TGTGCCTGGAGACTAGCGGGGTCTATCGGGACCCAGTACTTC. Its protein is CAWRLAGSIGTQYF.

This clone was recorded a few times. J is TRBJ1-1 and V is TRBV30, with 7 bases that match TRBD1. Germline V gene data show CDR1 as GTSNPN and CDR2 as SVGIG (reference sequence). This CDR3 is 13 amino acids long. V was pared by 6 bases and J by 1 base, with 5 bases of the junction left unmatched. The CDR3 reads CACRGQSNTEAFF. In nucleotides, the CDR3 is TGTGCCTGCCGGGGACAGTCGAACACTGAAGCTTTCTTT. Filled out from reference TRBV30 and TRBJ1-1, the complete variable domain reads SQTIHQWPATLVQPVGSPLSLECTVEGTSNPNLYWYRQAAGRGLQLLFYSVGIGQISSEVPQNLSASRPQDRQFILSSKKLLLSDSGFYLCACRGQSNTEAFFGQGTRLTVV.

The CDR3 coding sequence is TGTGCCAACTCTCGGGGGAGCTCCTACAATGAGCAGTTCTTC. The encoded protein is CANSRGSSYNEQFF. V usage is TRBV10-3 and J usage is TRBJ2-1; the D gene is possibly TRBD2 (6 bases). Trimming left V 10 bases short and J 0 bases short, with 13 bases between. The V gene's germline CDR1 is ENHRY and CDR2 SYGVKD. The CDR3 is 14 amino acids.

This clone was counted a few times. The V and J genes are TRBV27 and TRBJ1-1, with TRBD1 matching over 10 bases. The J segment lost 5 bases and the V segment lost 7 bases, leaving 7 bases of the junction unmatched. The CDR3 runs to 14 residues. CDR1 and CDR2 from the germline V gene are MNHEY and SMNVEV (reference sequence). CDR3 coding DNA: TGTGCCAGCATTCGACAGGGGGCCGGAACTGAAGCTTTCTTT. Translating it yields CASIRQGAGTEAFF.